The clone carrying this T cell receptor (beta chain) showed up many times. The antigen is undetermined. This record belongs to a study of T cell repertoires in cytomegalovirus infection. Study-level background: Peptides in the study included HLA-C-restricted and HLA-B-restricted CMV epitopes. Public TCR beta signatures provided an indication of both CMV infection and a matching HLA type. Findings and limits, study-wide: The ex vivo response was dominated by HLA-C-restricted CMV-specific TCR beta clonotypes. Using cumulative public TCR beta family frequency, the authors identified those who carried CMV together with the relevant HLA.

TCRdb processed the reads anew with MiXCR; each CDR3 protein has one entry. The sample consists of 650,000 to 900,000 distinct CDR3 sequences, 25% to 35% of them appearing once. The ends were cut back, 0 bases at V and 7 bases at J, with 10 bases in the middle. Germline assignment: CDR1 MGHDK and CDR2 SYGVNS. The CDR3 is 15 residues long. Source: cultured CD8+ T cells from PBMCs, taken from culture after CMV antigen stimulation. This TCR derives from a human donor in good health (CMV status not recorded). Some clones in this sample may be carry-over from other donors' samples. J is TRBJ1-6 and V is TRBV25-1; tentatively, D is TRBD1 (5 bases). In nucleotides, the CDR3 is TGTGCCAGCAGTGAATACAGGGCAGAAAATTCACCCCTCCACTTT. Translating it yields CASSEYRAENSPLHF.